The 18 T cell receptor beta chains below were found in one sample sequenced in a study of human T cells and chemical hapten exposure. TCRdb itself ran the RACE reads through MiXCR, one entry per CDR3 protein. The table has about 160,000 distinct CDR3 sequences, roughly 26% seen once. Regarding time point: patch test 3, about 24 weeks after DPC sensitization. Treatment noted: therapeutic diphenylcyclopropenone sensitization with weekly scalp DPC. The source material was whole blood, sampled in connection with sensitization to the hapten diphenylcyclopropenone (DPC). These receptors originate from a woman under 30 with alopecia areata. Some clones in this sample may be carry-over from other donors' samples.

Only a few counts were recorded for this clonotype. The rearrangement links TRBV2 to TRBJ1-2; D may be TRBD1 (5 bases). The CDR3 loop spans 13 amino acids. Germline lookup yields CDR1 SNHLY and CDR2 FYNNEI. Trimming removed 6 bases at V and 4 bases at J, with 12 bases between. The CDR3 nucleotides read TGTGCCAGCAGGCAACAGGAGTCCTATGGCTACACCTTC. Its protein product is CASRQQESYGYTF. Filled out from reference TRBV2 and TRBJ1-2, the complete variable domain reads EPEVTQTPSHQVTQMGQEVILRCVPISNHLYFYWYRQILGQKVEFLVSFYNNEISEKSEIFDDQFSVERPDGSNFTLKIRSTKLEDSAMYFCASRQQESYGYTFGSGTRLTVV.

This clonotype was seen only once. The rearrangement uses TRBV9 and TRBJ2-1; 10 bases are a match to TRBD2. This CDR3 contains 16 residues. Trimming cost V 0 bases and J 9 bases; bases outside gene matches: 9. Germline V gene data show CDR1 as SGDLS and CDR2 as YYNGEE. CDR3 protein: CASSVAPAGGLGEQFF. The DNA for the CDR3 is TGTGCCAGCAGCGTAGCCCCAGCGGGGGGGCTCGGTGAGCAGTTCTTC. Drawing the rest from reference TRBV9 and TRBJ2-1, the complete variable domain is DSGVTQTPKHLITATGQRVTLRCSPRSGDLSVYWYQQSLDQGLQFLIQYYNGEERAKGNILERFSAQQFPDLHSELNLSSLELGDSALYFCASSVAPAGGLGEQFFGPGTRLTVL.

This clonotype was recorded at least ten times. Just one base apart from a much larger clone, this may be a read error. J is TRBJ2-3 and V is TRBV7-3; D is unclear. Germline lookup yields CDR1 SGHTA and CDR2 FQGTGA. With 5 bases removed from V and 2 bases from J, the gap between germline ends came to 5 bases. This CDR3 is 12 amino acids long. CDR3 DNA: TGTGCCAGCAGCCCTGACACAGATACGCAGTATTTT. Translation: CASSPDTDTQYF.

V is TRBV20-1 and J is TRBJ1-1; D is uncertain. Trimming stripped 4 bases from V and 11 bases from J, with 14 bases between. This CDR3 region has 11 residues. Germline lookup yields CDR1 DFQATT and CDR2 SNEGSKA (reference sequence). The CDR3 loop reads CSAIIVISAFF. The CDR3 DNA follows: TGCAGTGCTATTATCGTCATATCGGCTTTCTTT.

The V gene is TRBV4-1, the J gene TRBJ1-4; 7 bases fit TRBD1. The CDR3 runs 15 residues. Per germline, CDR1 MGHRA and CDR2 YSYEKL. After removal of 4 bases from V and 8 bases from J, the junction contained 10 bases not matched to a gene. CDR3 DNA: TGCGCCAGCAGCCCGCCCGGGACAGTGGGGGAAAAACTGTTTTTT. Its translation: CASSPPGTVGEKLFF.

The V gene is TRBV19, the J gene TRBJ2-2; TRBD2 is a possible D gene (5 bases). CDR1 is LNHDA, CDR2 SQIVND, per germline (reference sequence). The V end lost 5 bases, the J end lost 10 bases, and 14 bases lay between the germline ends. The CDR3 has 13 residues. The CDR3, as DNA: TGTGCCAGTAGTCTACTAGTCCGTGAGGAGCTGTTTTTT. This sequence encodes CASSLLVREELFF. Filled out from reference TRBV19 and TRBJ2-2, the complete variable domain reads DGGITQSPKYLFRKEGQNVTLSCEQNLNHDAMYWYRQDPGQGLRLIYYSQIVNDFQKGDIAEGYSVSREKKESFPLTVTSAQKNPTAFYLCASSLLVREELFFGEGSRLTVL.

This clonotype has just a few counts. The chain links TRBV3-1 to TRBJ2-1, with D possibly TRBD2 on 5 matching bases. Germline CDR1 reads LGHDT; CDR2 reads YNNKEL (reference sequence). Trimming stripped 3 bases from V and 2 bases from J, with 11 bases between. This CDR3 spans 15 amino acids. CDR3 residues: CASSQGSKPYNEQFF. The CDR3 DNA reads as TGTGCCAGCAGCCAGGGGAGCAAGCCCTACAATGAGCAGTTCTTC.

This clonotype was found many times. J is TRBJ1-1 and V is TRBV12-3 or TRBV12-4; 7 bases line up with TRBD1. The V gene end was trimmed by 5 bases and the J gene end by 3 bases; junction bases not matched to a gene: 0. This CDR3 region has 12 residues. The CDR3 spells CASSQGDTEAFF. The CDR3 DNA follows: TGTGCCAGCAGTCAGGGGGACACTGAAGCTTTCTTT.

The chain links TRBV7-6 to TRBJ2-3; TRBD2 agrees at 7 bases. Germline assignment: CDR1 SGHVS and CDR2 FNYEAQ. CDR3 length equals 14 residues. Trimming removed 5 bases from V and 5 bases from J; junction bases left unmatched: 7. The CDR3 loop reads CASSGREYVDTQYF. DNA for the CDR3: TGTGCCAGCAGCGGGCGGGAGTACGTAGATACGCAGTATTTT.

This chain links TRBV7-2 with TRBJ2-3, with no clear D. Germline V gives CDR1 SGHTA, CDR2 FQGNSA. The V end was cut by 4 bases, the J end by 6 bases, with 11 bases between. The CDR3 consists of 13 residues. The CDR3 is CASSYNPRDTQYF. CDR3 coding DNA: TGTGCCAGCAGCTACAATCCGCGCGATACGCAGTATTTT.

This clonotype was detected only a few times. The rearrangement links TRBV3-1 to TRBJ2-7; D is unresolved. The CDR3 covers 14 residues. V dropped 3 bases and J dropped 1 base, with 10 bases sitting between them. Germline V gene data show CDR1 as LGHDT and CDR2 as YNNKEL (reference sequence). This CDR3 is CASSHDSRSYEQYF. The CDR3 DNA follows: TGTGCCAGCAGCCATGATAGTCGGTCCTACGAGCAGTACTTC.

The chain is built from TRBV6-1 and TRBJ2-7; no clear D gene. Trimming stripped 0 bases from V and 0 bases from J, with 9 bases between. This CDR3 is built from 15 residues. Germline V gives CDR1 MNHNS, CDR2 SASEGT. The CDR3 region has the DNA TGTGCCAGCAGTGAAGCGCTTTGGCACTCCTACGAGCAGTACTTC. Amino acid sequence: CASSEALWHSYEQYF.

The genes are TRBV29-1 and TRBJ2-5; 7 bases match TRBD1. CDR1 and CDR2 from the germline V gene are SQVTM and ANQGSEA. The junction had 10 bases not matched to a gene; V was cut back by 2 bases and J by 4 bases. This CDR3 has 15 amino acids. The CDR3 loop is CSVEKGRQGSETQYF. DNA of the CDR3: TGCAGCGTTGAAAAGGGCCGACAGGGCTCAGAGACCCAGTACTTC. The full variable domain, its missing parts supplied by reference TRBV29-1 and TRBJ2-5, is SAVISQKPSRDICQRGTSLTIQCQVDSQVTMMFWYRQQPGQSLTLIATANQGSEATYESGFVIDKFPISRPNLTFSTLTVSNMSPEDSSIYLCSVEKGRQGSETQYFGPGTRLLVL.

V and J are TRBV7-2 and TRBJ2-7; D remains unclear. Deletions cut 1 base from V and 3 bases from J, with 10 bases between. Germline-derived CDR1 and CDR2 are SGHTA and FQGNSA. CDR3 length: 14 residues. The CDR3 DNA reads as TGTGCCAGCAGCTTAGATCCGGGCCTCTACGAGCAGTACTTC. This gives the protein CASSLDPGLYEQYF.

On this clonotype itself: This could be a read error, since a much larger clone is one nucleotide away. The chain has TRBV12-3 or TRBV12-4 and TRBJ2-7; D possibly corresponds to TRBD2 (6 bases). The CDR3 contains 11 residues. V lost 8 bases, J lost 3 bases, and 8 bases lay in between. The CDR3: CASGDFYEQYF. The CDR3, as DNA: TGTGCCAGCGGGGACTTCTACGAGCAGTACTTC.

The rearrangement links TRBV20-1 to TRBJ1-4; D gene uncertain. V dropped 1 base and J dropped 10 bases, with 13 bases sitting between them. The CDR3 is 13 residues long. CDR1 is DFQATT and CDR2 is SNEGSKA in the germline V gene (reference sequence). In DNA, the CDR3 is TGCAGTGCTAGAGTGGACCGGGATGGAAAACTGTTTTTT. Translation gives CSARVDRDGKLFF.

This clonotype has a handful of counts. J is TRBJ1-2 and V is TRBV7-6, with a possible D match to TRBD1 (6 bases). V was pared by 0 bases and J by 3 bases, with 11 bases between. The CDR3 length is 15 residues. From germline, CDR1 is SGHVS and CDR2 FNYEAQ. The CDR3 here is CASSLARTVHYGYTF. The CDR3 DNA sequence: TGTGCCAGCAGCTTAGCAAGGACAGTACACTATGGCTACACCTTC. The full variable domain, completed using reference TRBV7-6 and TRBJ1-2, is GAGVSQSPRYKVTKRGQDVALRCDPISGHVSLYWYRQALGQGPEFLTYFNYEAQQDKSGLPNDRFSAERPEGSISTLTIQRTEQRDSAMYRCASSLARTVHYGYTFGSGTRLTVV.

In its sample, this clonotype was seen many times. For the CDR3, the DNA is TGCGCCAGCGTAGAGAGAGGGGAGCAGTTCTTC. Translation: CASVERGEQFF. The V and J genes are TRBV5-1 and TRBJ2-1; tentatively, D is TRBD2 (5 bases). Trimming removed 7 bases from V and 10 bases from J, with 12 bases in between. The CDR3 is made up of 11 amino acids. CDR1 SGHRS and CDR2 YFSETQ come from the germline V gene. The variable domain in full, completed from reference TRBV5-1 and TRBJ2-1, reads KAGVTQTPRYLIKTRGQQVTLSCSPISGHRSVSWYQQTPGQGLQFLFEYFSETQRNKGNFPGRFSGRQFSNSRSEMNVSTLELGDSALYLCASVERGEQFFGPGTRLTVL.